One sample yielded the 24 T cell receptor beta chains listed below, sequenced in a study of shared clonotypes between healthy human individuals. Here immunoSEQ multiplex PCR was the method, and the copy in TCRdb shows in-frame clones only, minus some. The table records millions of clones, approximately 95% of them present only once. Only CD45RO-negative cells positively selected for CCR7 counted as naive CD8 cells, so terminally differentiated effector memory CD45RA+ cells were excluded. Sequenced material: naive CD8+ T cells sorted from blood. These receptors were collected from a man in his late teens or twenties in good health.

V and J are TRBV27 and TRBJ2-3; D remains unclear. Looked up from germline, CDR1 is MNHEY and CDR2 is SMNVEV (reference sequence). Deletions cut 2 bases from V and 4 bases from J, with 10 bases between. This CDR3 contains 14 residues. The CDR3 nucleotides are TGTGCCAGCAGTTTAGGGGTAGATCCAGATACGCAGTATTTT. Translation gives CASSLGVDPDTQYF.

Remarks on this clone: Other DNA sequences in the same sample also yield this CDR3. The CDR3 sequence is CASSLGQGYYEQYF. Written as DNA, the CDR3 is TGTGCCAGCAGTTTGGGACAGGGATACTACGAGCAGTACTTC. The chain carries TRBV6-5 and TRBJ2-7; 9 nucleotides match TRBD1. Trimming removed 4 bases from V and 3 bases from J; junction bases left unmatched: 4. The CDR3 covers 14 residues. The germline CDR1 and CDR2 sequences are MNHEY and SVGAGI.

Concerning this clone: This sample also contains other DNA sequences that code for the same CDR3. The V and J genes are TRBV2 and TRBJ2-7; a weak D match, TRBD2 (5 bases). Trimming stripped 3 bases from V and 2 bases from J, with 11 bases between. The CDR3 spans 14 residues. Germline lookup yields CDR1 SNHLY and CDR2 FYNNEI. The DNA for the CDR3 is TGTGCCAGCAGTGAGGCGGGTCCGGCCTACGAGCAGTACTTC. It yields the protein CASSEAGPAYEQYF.

The chain combines TRBV10-3 with TRBJ2-7; the D is unclear. Germline CDR1 ENHRY, CDR2 SYGVKD. Trimming took off 3 bases at V and 3 bases at J, with 9 bases between the two ends. The CDR3 runs 13 residues. The CDR3 nucleotides read TGTGCCATCAGTGAACGCAAAAACTACGAGCAGTACTTC. Translation gives CAISERKNYEQYF.

The rearrangement uses TRBV7-8 and TRBJ2-3; D possibly corresponds to TRBD1 (6 bases). This CDR3 comprises 13 residues. In germline, CDR1 is SGHVS, CDR2 FQNEAQ. V shed 4 bases and J shed 4 bases, with 9 bases lying between them. The CDR3 loop reads CASSSRGSDTQYF. The CDR3 DNA sequence: TGTGCCAGCAGCTCTAGGGGGTCAGATACGCAGTATTTT.

This clone was recorded a few times. The chain recombines TRBV27 with TRBJ1-4; no clear D. V lost 3 bases and J 7 bases, leaving 9 bases between the germline ends. Germline V gives CDR1 MNHEY, CDR2 SMNVEV (reference sequence). This CDR3 has 13 amino acids. The CDR3 loop reads CASSLLDGEKLFF. The CDR3 coding sequence is TGTGCCAGCAGTTTGTTGGACGGTGAAAAACTGTTTTTT. Based on the CDR3 plus reference TRBV27 and TRBJ1-4, the full variable domain is EAQVTQNPRYLITVTGKKLTVTCSQNMNHEYMSWYRQDPGLGLRQIYYSMNVEVTDKGDVPEGYKVSRKEKRNFPLILESPSPNQTSLYFCASSLLDGEKLFFGSGTQLSVL.

The chain recombines TRBV5-1 with TRBJ1-1; 8 nucleotides match TRBD1. The CDR3 is made up of 16 amino acids. CDR1 is SGHRS and CDR2 is YFSETQ in the germline V gene. Unmatched junction bases numbered 12, after V lost 4 bases and J lost 4 bases. CDR3 residues: CASSPLLTGGGTEAFF. The CDR3 DNA reads TGCGCCAGCAGCCCCCTCCTAACAGGGGGGGGCACTGAAGCTTTCTTT.

This clone showed up just once. The chain uses TRBV4-3 and TRBJ2-1, with D unclear. Between the trimmed V and J ends, which lost 1 base and 8 bases, there was a span of 12 bases. The V gene's germline CDR1 is LGHNA and CDR2 YSLEER. The CDR3 covers 14 residues. The DNA of the CDR3 is TGCGCCAGCAGCCAAGGGATAGGGTATTATGAGCAGTTCTTC. As protein: CASSQGIGYYEQFF.

This clone appeared once. The rearrangement joins TRBV7-9 to TRBJ2-3; 9 bases align to TRBD2. Trimming removed 3 bases from V and 0 bases from J; junction bases left unmatched: 7. This CDR3 spans 17 amino acids. Germline CDR1 reads SEHNR; CDR2 reads FQNEAQ (reference sequence). DNA for the CDR3: TGTGCCAGCAGCTTCGCGGGAGGGCCGTTTAGCACAGATACGCAGTATTTT. It is translated as CASSFAGGPFSTDTQYF.

On this clone itself: This specimen includes other DNA sequences encoding the same CDR3. The rearrangement joins TRBV27 to TRBJ2-6; D not resolved. CDR1 is MNHEY, CDR2 SMNVEV, per germline (reference sequence). V lost 5 bases and J 4 bases, leaving 9 bases between the germline ends. The CDR3 spans 14 residues. CDR3: CASSGDPGANVLTF. As DNA, the CDR3 is TGTGCCAGCAGTGGGGATCCCGGGGCCAACGTCCTGACTTTC. Full variable domain (outside the CDR3, taken from reference TRBV27 and TRBJ2-6): EAQVTQNPRYLITVTGKKLTVTCSQNMNHEYMSWYRQDPGLGLRQIYYSMNVEVTDKGDVPEGYKVSRKEKRNFPLILESPSPNQTSLYFCASSGDPGANVLTFGAGSRLTVL.

As for this clone: The same CDR3 is also encoded by other DNA sequences in this sample. The rearrangement joins TRBV10-3 to TRBJ2-7; possible D gene TRBD2, 6 bases. The CDR3 has 13 amino acids. Germline V CDR1 and CDR2: ENHRY, SYGVKD. V lost 3 bases and J 3 bases, leaving 9 bases between the germline ends. CDR3 coding DNA: TGTGCCATCAGTGAAAGAGCGGGCTACGAGCAGTACTTC. Translating gives CAISERAGYEQYF.

As for this clone: Germline and junction disagree at one end, which may indicate a read error. The chain recombines TRBV5-6 with TRBJ1-1; D call uncertain. CDR1 SGHDT and CDR2 YYEEEE come from the germline V gene. The CDR3 length is 11 residues. CDR3 region: CASSSGVKGSF. CDR3 nucleotide sequence: TGTGCCAGCAGCTCTGGGGTGAAGGGATCTTTT.

V is TRBV9 and J is TRBJ2-2, with a weak D call TRBD1 (6 bases). Trimming took off 4 bases at V and 6 bases at J, with 25 bases between the two ends. The CDR3 extends over 18 amino acids. Germline CDR1 is SGDLS and CDR2 is YYNGEE. Written as DNA, the CDR3 is TGTGCCAGCAGCACCGACCTCCTCACAGGGAGAGAAGCCGGGGAGCTGTTTTTT. This codes for CASSTDLLTGREAGELFF.

Concerning this clone: Additional DNA sequences in this sample encode the identical CDR3. The chain employs TRBV4-1 and TRBJ1-1; no clear D. Trimming removed 3 bases at V and 4 bases at J, with 9 bases between. CDR3 length equals 13 residues. The germline CDR1 and CDR2 sequences are MGHRA and YSYEKL. In DNA form, the CDR3 reads TGCGCCAGCAGCCAGGGGTGGGGCACTGAAGCTTTCTTT. This gives the protein CASSQGWGTEAFF.

The genes are TRBV19 and TRBJ1-1; D is unresolved. Between the trimmed V and J ends, which lost 1 base and 4 bases, there was a span of 13 bases. Per germline, CDR1 LNHDA and CDR2 SQIVND (reference sequence). The CDR3 runs to 15 residues. The CDR3 region is CASSIGSPLGTEAFF. The CDR3 nucleotides are TGTGCCAGTAGTATAGGTAGCCCGCTCGGCACTGAAGCTTTCTTT.

The V call is TRBV4-1, the J call TRBJ1-1; D is uncertain. V was trimmed by 4 bases and J by 1 base, leaving 10 bases between them. In germline, CDR1 is MGHRA, CDR2 YSYEKL. The CDR3 spans 14 residues. The CDR3 sequence: CASSPVLPNTEAFF. The CDR3 DNA sequence: TGCGCCAGCAGCCCCGTCCTTCCGAACACTGAAGCTTTCTTT.

This clone was observed a handful of times. The chain joins TRBV10-2 to TRBJ1-5; 7 bases align to TRBD1. Trimming removed 2 bases from V and 4 bases from J; junction bases left unmatched: 8. Germline V gene sequence: CDR1 WSHSY, CDR2 SAAADI. This CDR3 comprises 16 residues. The chain's CDR3 is CASSEGQGVGNQPQHF. Written as DNA, the CDR3 is TGCGCCAGCAGTGAGGGGCAGGGGGTTGGTAATCAGCCCCAGCATTTT.

The gene calls are TRBV28 and TRBJ2-3; D gene unclear. The CDR3 has 12 residues. Germline CDR1 reads MDHEN; CDR2 reads SYDVKM. Trimming cost V 7 bases and J 4 bases, with 9 bases left between them. For the CDR3, the DNA is TGTGCCAGCAATGCAGGACCAGATACGCAGTATTTT. This gives the protein CASNAGPDTQYF.

In its sample, this clone was seen once. The genes are TRBV6-5 and TRBJ2-7; D is unresolved. The germline V and J ends were trimmed by 2 bases and 5 bases, with 10 bases remaining between them. CDR1 and CDR2 (germline): MNHEY, SVGAGI. The CDR3 contains 13 residues. Here the CDR3 DNA reads TGTGCCAGCAGTTACAGATACCGAGACGAGCAGTACTTC. Protein product: CASSYRYRDEQYF.

The chain joins TRBV5-1 to TRBJ1-2; D unclear. Looked up from germline, CDR1 is SGHRS and CDR2 is YFSETQ. Trimming left V 2 bases short and J 2 bases short, with 19 bases between. The CDR3 is 17 residues long. The DNA for the CDR3 is TGCGCCAGCAGCTTCTTGCCTCCGGTAGGAGAGAACTATGGCTACACCTTC. Its protein product is CASSFLPPVGENYGYTF.

The rearrangement joins TRBV14 to TRBJ2-3, with D perhaps TRBD2 (5 bases). Germline-derived CDR1 and CDR2 are SGHDN and FVKESK. V was cut by 1 base and J by 2 bases, with 13 bases left in between. The CDR3 is made up of 16 amino acids. The CDR3, as DNA: TGTGCCAGCAGCCAAGGGACTCTACGGCCCACAGATACGCAGTATTTT. Residues: CASSQGTLRPTDTQYF. The full variable domain, completed using reference TRBV14 and TRBJ2-3, is EAGVTQFPSHSVIEKGQTVTLRCDPISGHDNLYWYRRVMGKEIKFLLHFVKESKQDESGMPNNRFLAERTGGTYSTLKVQPAELEDSGVYFCASSQGTLRPTDTQYFGPGTRLTVL.

V is TRBV2 and J is TRBJ1-1; D is undetermined. V lost 7 bases and J 0 bases, leaving 12 bases between the germline ends. CDR1 and CDR2 (germline): SNHLY, FYNNEI. This CDR3 has 14 amino acids. The CDR3 region has the DNA TGTGCCAGCACCAATGATCTACTGAACACTGAAGCTTTCTTT. This sequence encodes CASTNDLLNTEAFF.

The chain couples TRBV4-2 to TRBJ2-1; 10 bases are shared with TRBD1. Unmatched junction bases numbered 5, after V lost 1 base and J lost 5 bases. Per germline, CDR1 LGHNA and CDR2 YNFKEQ. The CDR3 loop spans 16 amino acids. The DNA for the CDR3 is TGTGCCAGCAGCCAAGCCGGGACAGGGGCGGACAATGAGCAGTTCTTC. It yields the protein CASSQAGTGADNEQFF.

V gene TRBV2 combines with J gene TRBJ1-1; D is undetermined. The germline V gene has CDR1 SNHLY and CDR2 FYNNEI. This CDR3 contains 14 residues. Trimming pared 1 base from V and 6 bases from J, leaving 12 bases between. The CDR3 loop is CASSEVGKGPEAFF. DNA of the CDR3: TGTGCCAGCAGTGAAGTGGGGAAGGGCCCTGAAGCTTTCTTT.